This TCR beta chain came from a study of cytomegalovirus exposure and HLA in healthy donors. Study-wide findings and caveats: Reports described diagnosis of cytomegalovirus status by the classifier as highly specific and sensitive. An analysis was carried out later, and it reportedly showed fewer N-insertions in an Asian-associated ancestry cluster than the roughly 670-donor mean. Sequencing likely produced, as an artifact, a cluster of highly shared sequence variants. Testing in vitro showed a few CMV-associated chains specific for CMV antigens.

This clone was counted once. Its antigen is not identified. The primer mix had 60 Vbeta and 13 Jbeta primers. TCRdb keeps only in-frame clones here, not all; method: immunoSEQ multiplex PCR. The table shows over 150,000 clones, with 82% occurring only once. The specimen sequenced was PBMCs. The sequence was obtained from a woman between 50 and 59 years old in good health and CMV-seropositive.

The CDR3 protein is CAWSAADTEAFF. CDR3 DNA sequence: TGTGCCTGGAGTGCCGCGGACACTGAAGCTTTCTTT. The chain employs TRBV30 and TRBJ1-1; D is undetermined. Germline CDR1 is GTSNPN and CDR2 is SVGIG (reference sequence). The CDR3 runs 12 residues. Trimming left V 1 base short and J 3 bases short, with 6 bases between.